These 19 T cell receptor beta chains originate from one sample sequenced in a study of cytomegalovirus exposure and HLA in healthy donors. The method was immunoSEQ multiplex PCR; TCRdb's version includes in-frame clones alone and lacks a portion of them. Here the sample spans approximately 220,000 clones, 90% to 95% being singletons. The sequencing input was PBMCs. The receptors were sampled from a young woman in good health and CMV-seronegative.

The chain joins TRBV28 to TRBJ1-3; 10 bases map to TRBD1. Germline loops: CDR1 MDHEN, CDR2 SYDVKM. There are 16 residues in the CDR3. V shed 4 bases and J 2 bases; nucleotides not matched to a gene: 5. The chain's CDR3 is CASSSRDRGAGNTIYF. DNA for the CDR3: TGTGCCAGCAGTTCCCGGGACAGGGGAGCTGGAAACACCATATATTTT.

This clone was observed a handful of times. The V and J genes are TRBV11-2 and TRBJ2-5; 9 bases are shared with TRBD2. Germline-derived CDR1 and CDR2 are SGHAT and FQNNGV. V lost 2 bases and J lost 5; bases outside the gene matches: 6. There are 15 residues in the CDR3. The CDR3 sequence is CASSLIPSGMETQYF. In DNA form, the CDR3 reads TGTGCCAGCAGCTTAATCCCTAGCGGGATGGAGACCCAGTACTTC.

This clone was recorded once. The chain carries TRBV18 and TRBJ2-3; 7 nucleotides align to TRBD1. Germline assignment: CDR1 KGHSH and CDR2 LQKENI. With V trimmed by 0 bases and J by 4 bases, 19 bases remained unmatched. CDR3 length: 20 amino acids. CDR3 region: CASSPPGTDDYSDAPDTQYF. The CDR3 DNA is TGTGCCAGCTCACCACCGGGGACAGACGACTACTCCGACGCCCCAGATACGCAGTATTTT.

The chain employs TRBV25-1 and TRBJ1-1; D is unclear. The CDR3 consists of 13 residues. Germline values: CDR1 MGHDK, CDR2 SYGVNS. V lost 6 bases and J lost 1, with 9 bases in between. CDR3 sequence reads: CASSLAWNTEAFF. DNA of the CDR3: TGTGCCAGCAGCCTAGCATGGAACACTGAAGCTTTCTTT. Combining the CDR3 with reference TRBV25-1 and TRBJ1-1 gives the whole variable domain EADIYQTPRYLVIGTGKKITLECSQTMGHDKMYWYQQDPGMELHLIHYSYGVNSTEKGDLSSESTVSRIRTEHFPLTLESARPSHTSQYLCASSLAWNTEAFFGQGTRLTVV.

The J gene is TRBJ1-2, the V gene TRBV6-1, with D possibly matching TRBD1 (6 bases). Per germline, CDR1 MNHNS and CDR2 SASEGT. Trimming stripped 5 bases from V and 4 bases from J, with 17 bases between. The CDR3 contains 15 residues. The CDR3 region has the DNA TGTGCCAGCAGTCCGGCACAGGGAATGGCCTATGGCTACACCTTC. It translates to CASSPAQGMAYGYTF.

The V call is TRBV30, the J call TRBJ1-2; D not certain. V dropped 8 bases and J dropped 4 bases, with 17 bases sitting between them. CDR3 length: 13 residues. The germline CDR1 and CDR2 sequences are GTSNPN and SVGIG (reference sequence). DNA for the CDR3: TGTGCCGGATGGAGTCTAGGCGGCTATGGCTACACCTTC. This sequence encodes CAGWSLGGYGYTF.

This chain connects TRBV29-1 to TRBJ2-7; TRBD2 matches at 10 bases. The ends lost 3 bases at V and 2 bases at J; junction bases unmatched: 4. The CDR3 spans 14 residues. The V gene's germline CDR1 is SQVTM and CDR2 ANQGSEA. The DNA of the CDR3 is TGCAGCGTTGAGCTAGCGGGAGATACCTACGAGCAGTACTTC. Translating gives CSVELAGDTYEQYF.

This clone has a handful of counts. The rearrangement uses TRBV9 and TRBJ2-7; 8 bases are a match to TRBD2. The V segment lost 0 bases and the J segment 3 bases; nucleotides outside the gene matches: 8. The CDR3 loop spans 16 amino acids. CDR1 and CDR2 (germline): SGDLS, YYNGEE. The CDR3 loop reads CASSVESSGPRYEQYF. CDR3 in DNA: TGTGCCAGCAGCGTAGAGTCTAGCGGGCCCCGCTACGAGCAGTACTTC.

This chain links TRBV29-1 with TRBJ2-3; 11 positions match TRBD2. The J segment lost 2 bases and the V segment lost 4 bases, leaving 2 bases of the junction unmatched. CDR1 is SQVTM, CDR2 ANQGSEA, per germline. This CDR3 has 14 residues. The CDR3 DNA sequence: TGCAGCGTTGTGACTAGCGGGACCACAGATACGCAGTATTTT. As protein: CSVVTSGTTDTQYF.

The V and J genes are TRBV5-4 and TRBJ1-2; weak D call: TRBD1 (5 bases). There are 13 residues in the CDR3. Trimming left V 10 bases short and J 2 bases short, with 15 bases between. Germline CDR1 SGHNT, CDR2 YYREEE (reference sequence). The CDR3 coding sequence is TGTGCCGCCTCACCGCAGGGAAACTATGGCTACACCTTC. Translated, it gives CAASPQGNYGYTF.

The CDR3 DNA sequence: TGTGCCACCAGTAATCCGGGACAGGGGCCAAGGGATGAGCAGTTCTTC. This translates into CATSNPGQGPRDEQFF. The chain employs TRBV15 and TRBJ2-1, with 10 positions matching TRBD1. The CDR3 is 16 residues long. V trimming: 6 bases; J trimming: 8 bases; junction bases outside the gene matches: 13. Per the germline V gene, CDR1 is LNHNV and CDR2 is YYDKDF (reference sequence).

The chain couples TRBV5-4 to TRBJ2-7; 10 bases line up with TRBD1. Germline CDR1 and CDR2: SGHNT and YYREEE (reference sequence). The CDR3 has 14 residues. V lost 4 bases and J lost 3; bases outside the gene matches: 4. As DNA, the CDR3 is TGTGCCAGCAGCCCGGGACAGGGGTTCTACGAGCAGTACTTC. Translated: CASSPGQGFYEQYF.

The V gene is TRBV19, the J gene TRBJ1-4; D possibly corresponds to TRBD1 (5 bases). Deletions cut 3 bases from V and 7 bases from J, with 12 bases between. The CDR3 is 14 residues long. Germline CDR1 and CDR2: LNHDA and SQIVND (reference sequence). CDR3 sequence: CASSITGSREKLFF. For the CDR3, the DNA is TGTGCCAGTAGTATCACAGGTAGTCGTGAAAAACTGTTTTTT.

This clone was detected only a few times. The chain is built from TRBV11-2 and TRBJ1-2, with D unresolved. Deletions cut 7 bases from V and 4 bases from J, with 16 bases between. Germline values: CDR1 SGHAT, CDR2 FQNNGV. The CDR3 contains 14 residues. CDR3 nucleotide sequence: TGTGCCAGCACCCTCTCCCGCGATTCCTATGGCTACACCTTC. Translated, it gives CASTLSRDSYGYTF.

CDR3 bases: TGTGCCAGCAGCTTAGTGGGCCGACTAGCGGGAGGCCCTTACGAGCAGTACTTC. Translation: CASSLVGRLAGGPYEQYF. J is TRBJ2-7 and V is TRBV11-3; 13 nucleotides line up with TRBD2. CDR3 length: 18 amino acids. V was pared by 1 base and J by 4 bases, with 10 bases of the junction left unmatched. CDR1 and CDR2 (germline): SGHNT, YENEEA. Combining the CDR3 with reference TRBV11-3 and TRBJ2-7 gives the whole variable domain EAGVVQSPRYKIIEKKQPVAFWCNPISGHNTLYWYLQNLGQGPELLIRYENEEAVDDSQLPKDRFSAERLKGVDSTLKIQPAELGDSAVYLCASSLVGRLAGGPYEQYFGPGTRLTVT.

The rearrangement uses TRBV7-9 and TRBJ2-7; the match to TRBD1 covers 8 bases. J lost 1 base, V lost 5 bases, and 1 base had no gene match. The CDR3 is 13 residues long. Germline V gene data show CDR1 as SEHNR and CDR2 as FQNEAQ (reference sequence). The CDR3 is CASSRQGSYEQYF. For the CDR3, the DNA is TGTGCCAGCAGCCGACAGGGGTCCTACGAGCAGTACTTC.

The chain combines TRBV5-1 with TRBJ2-1; D call uncertain. Germline lookup yields CDR1 SGHRS and CDR2 YFSETQ. V lost 0 bases to trimming and J lost 6 bases, with 16 bases between them. CDR3 size: 16 residues. This CDR3 is CASSLGMQRDVNEQFF. In nucleotides, the CDR3 is TGCGCCAGCAGCTTGGGAATGCAGCGCGACGTCAATGAGCAGTTCTTC.

The rearrangement joins TRBV2 to TRBJ2-2, with TRBD2 matching over 8 bases. The CDR3 totals 18 residues. The germline V gene encodes CDR1 SNHLY and CDR2 FYNNEI. J lost 4 bases, V lost 5 bases, and 15 bases had no gene match. Here the CDR3 DNA reads TGTGCCAGCAGTCCAAGCTCTAATGGACTAGCCCTCACCGGGGAGCTGTTTTTT. It codes for CASSPSSNGLALTGELFF.

The chain recombines TRBV5-1 with TRBJ1-6; 7 positions agree with TRBD1. Trimming cost V 1 base and J 8 bases; bases outside gene matches: 6. The CDR3 is 15 residues long. CDR1 and CDR2 from the germline V gene are SGHRS and YFSETQ. The CDR3, as DNA: TGCGCCAGCAGCTTGAGAGACAGGGATGATTCACCCCTCCACTTT. Amino acid sequence: CASSLRDRDDSPLHF. Combining the CDR3 with reference TRBV5-1 and TRBJ1-6 gives the whole variable domain KAGVTQTPRYLIKTRGQQVTLSCSPISGHRSVSWYQQTPGQGLQFLFEYFSETQRNKGNFPGRFSGRQFSNSRSEMNVSTLELGDSALYLCASSLRDRDDSPLHFGNGTRLTVT.